These 12 T cell receptor beta chains share one sample of origin, sequenced in a study of Ad26.COV2.S vaccination and SARS-CoV-2 variants. Treatment meaning: roughly 20 received Ad26.COV2.S at low or high dose, single or two shots; roughly 5 received placebo; per-sample allocation not given. Specimen acquisition occurred on day 63 following the initial vaccine or placebo injection. Profiled with immunoSEQ multiplex PCR; TCRdb holds only in-frame clones, not every one. Of 350,000 to 500,000 clones listed, around 87% were seen once; the top ten hold approximately 4%. Sequenced here: peripheral blood, sampled in a trial of Ad26.COV2.S vaccine versus placebo. These receptors were collected from a person between 18 and 59 years old who received the Ad26.COV2.S COVID-19 vaccine or a placebo.

Concerning this clone itself: Other DNA sequences in the same sample also yield this CDR3. The chain uses TRBV28 and TRBJ2-7; TRBD2 agrees at 11 bases. This CDR3 spans 14 amino acids. Germline assignment: CDR1 MDHEN and CDR2 SYDVKM. The V and J ends lost 6 bases and 0 bases, in that order; junction bases with no gene match: 1. CDR3 DNA sequence: TGTGCCAGCAGGCTAGCGGGGGGCTCCTACGAGCAGTACTTC. Translated: CASRLAGGSYEQYF.

The CDR3 reads CASSFGTSTNTGELFF. CDR3 nucleotides: TGTGCCAGCAGTTTCGGGACTAGCACGAACACCGGGGAGCTGTTTTTT. This chain links TRBV6-2 or TRBV6-3 with TRBJ2-2, with 9 nucleotides matching TRBD2. Unmatched junction bases numbered 3, after V lost 4 bases and J lost 0 bases. CDR3 size: 16 residues. Germline V gene lookup returns CDR1 MNHEY and CDR2 SVGEGT.

This chain uses TRBV6-5 with TRBJ2-7; D gene uncertain. Trimming took 6 bases from V and 2 from J, leaving 11 bases between them. CDR3 length equals 13 residues. Germline V gene lookup returns CDR1 MNHEY and CDR2 SVGAGI. The CDR3 reads CASSPPTPYEQYF. Here the CDR3 DNA reads TGTGCCAGCAGCCCCCCGACCCCCTACGAGCAGTACTTC.

The DNA for the CDR3 is TGTGCCAGCAGTTTAAAGGCGGCCTATGGCTACACCTTC. It is translated as CASSLKAAYGYTF. The chain links TRBV27 to TRBJ1-2; D not certain. The CDR3 extends over 13 amino acids. V lost 2 bases, J lost 4 bases, and 8 bases lay in between. Looked up from germline, CDR1 is MNHEY and CDR2 is SMNVEV (reference sequence).

This sequence joins TRBV9 and TRBJ1-3; D perhaps matches TRBD1 (5 bases). Trimming shortened V by 3 bases and J by 0 bases, and 10 bases separated the two germline ends. CDR1 is SGDLS and CDR2 is YYNGEE in the germline V gene. CDR3 length: 15 amino acids. The CDR3 region has the DNA TGTGCCAGCAGCGCCGAGGGGTACTCTGGAAACACCATATATTTT. It codes for CASSAEGYSGNTIYF.

The rearrangement uses TRBV27 and TRBJ1-1, with D uncertain. The CDR3 loop spans 13 amino acids. The V gene's germline CDR1 is MNHEY and CDR2 SMNVEV (reference sequence). V shed 4 bases and J shed 2 bases, with 8 bases lying between them. CDR3 DNA: TGTGCCAGCAGTTCTTTGGTAAACACTGAAGCTTTCTTT. Amino acids: CASSSLVNTEAFF.

V and J are TRBV5-6 and TRBJ1-1; no reliable D call. Germline CDR1 reads SGHDT; CDR2 reads YYEEEE. The CDR3 sequence is 12 residues long. V lost 2 bases to trimming and J lost 7 bases, with 9 bases between them. CDR3 sequence (DNA): TGTGCCAGCAGCTTAGTAAGAGGTGAAGCTTTCTTT. This translates into CASSLVRGEAFF.

V and J are TRBV29-1 and TRBJ1-6, with a tentative D call TRBD1 (6 bases). V lost 5 bases, J lost 2 bases, and 7 bases lay in between. Looked up from germline, CDR1 is SQVTM and CDR2 is ANQGSEA. This CDR3 comprises 13 residues. As DNA, the CDR3 is TGCAGCGTTCGACAGGCCTATAATTCACCCCTCCACTTT. Protein product: CSVRQAYNSPLHF.

This chain links TRBV7-2 with TRBJ2-3; 7 bases line up with TRBD1. Unmatched junction bases numbered 7, after V lost 3 bases and J lost 10 bases. Germline CDR1 reads SGHTA; CDR2 reads FQGNSA. The CDR3 length is 13 residues. CDR3 in amino acids: CASSLDQGVPQYF. The CDR3 DNA reads as TGTGCCAGCAGCTTGGACCAGGGGGTTCCGCAGTATTTT. The complete variable domain, with remaining parts taken from reference TRBV7-2 and TRBJ2-3, reads GAGVSQSPSNKVTEKGKDVELRCDPISGHTALYWYRQSLGQGLEFLIYFQGNSAPDKSGLPSDRFSAERTGGSVSTLTIQRTQQEDSAVYLCASSLDQGVPQYFGPGTRLTVL.

The chain is built from TRBV7-8 and TRBJ2-1; 12 bases are shared with TRBD2. With 5 bases clipped from V and 3 bases from J, the junction kept 17 bases outside the gene matches. Germline loops: CDR1 SGHVS, CDR2 FQNEAQ. CDR3 length: 20 amino acids. The CDR3 DNA is TGTGCCAGCAGCCACTGGGGCGAGGAACTAGCGGGGGGACTCTACAATGAGCAGTTCTTC. It codes for CASSHWGEELAGGLYNEQFF.

This clone showed up just once. The chain combines TRBV9 with TRBJ2-3; 8 positions match TRBD2. The CDR3 contains 16 residues. The J segment lost 1 base and the V segment lost 1 base, leaving 5 bases of the junction unmatched. Germline assignment: CDR1 SGDLS and CDR2 YYNGEE. The CDR3 DNA reads TGTGCCAGCAGCGTAAGCGCACTAGCGGGCACAGATACGCAGTATTTT. Residues: CASSVSALAGTDTQYF.

The chain recombines TRBV28 with TRBJ1-1, with D unresolved. Deletions cut 5 bases from V and 2 bases from J, with 12 bases between. The CDR3 spans 14 residues. The germline V gene has CDR1 MDHEN and CDR2 SYDVKM. The CDR3 region is CASSQPGHNTEAFF. The DNA of the CDR3 is TGTGCCAGCAGTCAACCGGGCCATAACACTGAAGCTTTCTTT.